This TCR beta chain originates from a study of monozygotic twins with cystic fibrosis. CDR3 size: 14 residues. Trimming removed 1 base from V and 0 bases from J, with 10 bases in between. CDR1 SQVTM and CDR2 ANQGSEA come from the germline V gene. The repertoire was sequenced with immunoSEQ multiplex PCR; TCRdb's copy has only in-frame clones and lacks some. The sample includes 35,000 or so clones, around 82% seen only once; the top ten take about 1.8%. Details on this clone: Its antigen is still unknown.

Study-level points and caveats: In this small cohort, shared CDR3 numbers showed no association with age, concordance or disease severity. Median Simpson clonality of roughly 0.0093 suggested naive T cells predominated.

This TCR was recovered from a girl aged 2 to 9 with cystic fibrosis. Sequences were obtained from blood. V gene TRBV29-1 combines with J gene TRBJ2-7; possible D gene TRBD1, 5 bases. The CDR3 region is CSVEGGDSSYEQYF. For the CDR3, the DNA is TGCAGCGTTGAAGGGGGCGACAGCTCCTACGAGCAGTACTTC.